These 27 T cell receptor beta chains came from one sample sequenced in a study of T cell repertoires in cytomegalovirus infection. TCRdb used MiXCR to reprocess the reads, holding one entry per CDR3 protein. The table lists around 180,000 distinct CDR3 sequences, 28% of them singletons. Sample: PBMCs. These receptors all stem from a human donor in good health (CMV status not recorded). Some clones in this sample may be carry-over from other donors' samples.

This clonotype was counted only a few times. V gene TRBV7-9 combines with J gene TRBJ1-1; no clear D. V lost 5 bases, J lost 3 bases, and 10 bases lay in between. From germline, CDR1 is SEHNR and CDR2 FQNEAQ (reference sequence). The CDR3 extends over 13 amino acids. Here the CDR3 DNA reads TGTGCCAGCAGCCCGGACGGACACACTGAAGCTTTCTTT. Residues: CASSPDGHTEAFF.

The chain links TRBV29-1 to TRBJ2-2; D remains unclear. Germline V CDR1 and CDR2: SQVTM, ANQGSEA. The ends were cut back, 5 bases at V and 3 bases at J, with 10 bases in the middle. CDR3 length: 13 amino acids. The CDR3 DNA follows: TGCAGCGTTTTTTTACTGGACACCGGGGAGCTGTTTTTT. The encoded protein is CSVFLLDTGELFF.

The chain employs TRBV5-6 and TRBJ1-1; D may be TRBD1 (6 bases). CDR1 is SGHDT and CDR2 is YYEEEE in the germline V gene. V lost 6 bases, J lost 1 base, and 13 bases lay in between. The CDR3 consists of 14 residues. The CDR3 reads CASNAQGRNTEAFF. CDR3 bases: TGTGCCAGCAACGCACAGGGCCGGAACACTGAAGCTTTCTTT.

This rearrangement joins TRBV29-1 to TRBJ1-2; D possibly corresponds to TRBD1 (6 bases). Germline lookup yields CDR1 SQVTM and CDR2 ANQGSEA. Deletions cut 7 bases from V and 6 bases from J, with 15 bases between. The CDR3 covers 12 residues. The CDR3 here is CSAGGGAHGYTF. DNA for the CDR3: TGCAGCGCCGGGGGGGGGGCCCATGGCTACACCTTC.

Only a few counts were recorded for this clonotype. The chain carries TRBV12-3 or TRBV12-4 and TRBJ2-6; D might be TRBD1 or TRBD2, each matching 5 bases. V dropped 3 bases and J dropped 1 base, with 13 bases sitting between them. The CDR3 spans 17 residues. The CDR3 sequence is CASSFSPGRSGANVLTF. In DNA form, the CDR3 reads TGTGCCAGCAGTTTTTCCCCGGGGCGGTCTGGGGCCAACGTCCTGACTTTC.

CDR3 residues: CASSFGGARVNYGYTF. For the CDR3, the DNA is TGTGCCAGCAGCTTTGGGGGGGCGCGAGTAAACTATGGCTACACCTTC. V gene TRBV7-2 combines with J gene TRBJ1-2; possible D gene TRBD1, 6 bases. The V end lost 3 bases, the J end lost 2 bases, and 16 bases lay between the germline ends. The CDR3 covers 16 residues. Germline CDR1 and CDR2: SGHTA and FQGNSA.

This chain joins TRBV20-1 and TRBJ2-5; tentatively, D is TRBD1 (5 bases). The CDR3 covers 15 residues. Germline CDR1 and CDR2: DFQATT and SNEGSKA (reference sequence). V gave up 0 bases and J gave up 5 bases, with 16 bases separating them. The CDR3 nucleotides are TGCAGTGCTAGAGATCGTGGAAGGGGTTCGGAGACCCAGTACTTC. It is translated as CSARDRGRGSETQYF.

The rearrangement links TRBV19 to TRBJ1-2; D gene ambiguous. Looked up from germline, CDR1 is LNHDA and CDR2 is SQIVND (reference sequence). The CDR3 extends over 12 amino acids. The germline V and J ends were trimmed by 7 bases and 7 bases, with 13 bases remaining between them. The CDR3 coding sequence is TGTGCCAGTAAGGAGGGATGGAGTGGCTACACCTTC. Protein product: CASKEGWSGYTF.

This clonotype was detected ten times or more. This chain joins TRBV7-2 and TRBJ2-5; the match to TRBD2 covers 14 bases. The CDR3 has 16 amino acids. The germline V gene has CDR1 SGHTA and CDR2 FQGNSA. With V trimmed by 3 bases and J by 3 bases, 3 bases remained unmatched. CDR3 bases: TGTGCCAGCAGCTTGTCGACTAGCGGGGGGGAAGAGACCCAGTACTTC. Its protein is CASSLSTSGGEETQYF.

The V and J genes are TRBV5-1 and TRBJ1-6, with D tentatively TRBD1 (5 bases). CDR1 SGHRS and CDR2 YFSETQ come from the germline V gene. The CDR3 is made up of 13 amino acids. The ends were cut back, 0 bases at V and 10 bases at J, with 8 bases in the middle. CDR3 sequence reads: CASSLETDSPLHF. The CDR3 nucleotides read TGCGCCAGCAGCTTGGAGACAGACTCACCCCTCCACTTT.

This chain joins TRBV20-1 and TRBJ2-2; the D gene is possibly TRBD1 (6 bases). The CDR3 extends over 14 amino acids. V lost 5 bases and J 1 base, leaving 11 bases between the germline ends. Germline V gives CDR1 DFQATT, CDR2 SNEGSKA (reference sequence). The CDR3 loop is CSAPQTGNTGELFF. As DNA, the CDR3 is TGCAGTGCTCCCCAGACAGGGAACACCGGGGAGCTGTTTTTT.

This clonotype has just a few counts. The V call is TRBV11-3, the J call TRBJ2-5; TRBD1 matches at 8 bases. V shed 2 bases and J 3 bases; nucleotides not matched to a gene: 2. Germline values: CDR1 SGHNT, CDR2 YENEEA. The CDR3 contains 14 residues. The CDR3 region is CASSLTQGEETQYF. CDR3 coding DNA: TGTGCCAGCAGCTTAACACAGGGGGAAGAGACCCAGTACTTC.

This clonotype was found a few times. For the CDR3, the DNA is TGTGCCAGCAGCTTAGGGAGTCCGGGACAGGGGCACTATGGCTACACCTTC. It codes for CASSLGSPGQGHYGYTF. V gene TRBV7-9 combines with J gene TRBJ1-2, with 10 bases that match TRBD1. The CDR3 runs 17 residues. Germline trimming cut 1 base from V and 3 bases from J; bases unmatched to any gene: 8. In germline, CDR1 is SEHNR, CDR2 FQNEAQ (reference sequence).

The rearrangement uses TRBV13 and TRBJ1-1; D remains unclear. The ends were cut back, 6 bases at V and 0 bases at J, with 5 bases in the middle. Germline V gene data show CDR1 as PRHDT and CDR2 as FYEKMQ (reference sequence). The CDR3 consists of 12 residues. The CDR3 is CASRAMNTEAFF. CDR3 DNA: TGTGCCAGCAGGGCCATGAACACTGAAGCTTTCTTT.

This clonotype was counted a few times. The chain links TRBV19 to TRBJ1-5; TRBD1 agrees at 9 bases. Germline V CDR1 and CDR2: LNHDA, SQIVND (reference sequence). This CDR3 is built from 14 residues. With 7 bases clipped from V and 4 bases from J, the junction kept 5 bases outside the gene matches. The chain's CDR3 is CASTPDRGNQPQHF. The CDR3 DNA follows: TGTGCCAGTACTCCGGACAGGGGTAATCAGCCCCAGCATTTT.

The chain combines TRBV10-3 with TRBJ2-5, with 9 bases fitting TRBD1. Germline V gene lookup returns CDR1 ENHRY and CDR2 SYGVKD. The V gene end was trimmed by 3 bases and the J gene end by 5 bases; junction bases not matched to a gene: 4. The CDR3 totals 14 residues. The DNA for the CDR3 is TGTGCCATCAGTGATCCGGGACAGGGCGAGACCCAGTACTTC. This translates into CAISDPGQGETQYF.

This chain connects TRBV5-1 to TRBJ2-6; D unresolved. V was trimmed by 4 bases and J by 1 base, leaving 9 bases between them. Germline V lookup: CDR1 SGHRS, CDR2 YFSETQ. The CDR3 runs to 15 residues. The CDR3 spells CASSLTSSGANVLTF. The CDR3 nucleotides read TGCGCCAGCAGCCTGACATCTTCTGGGGCCAACGTCCTGACTTTC.

This clonotype was recorded many times. This rearrangement joins TRBV7-8 to TRBJ1-5; D uncertain. Trimming removed 1 base at V and 9 bases at J, with 7 bases between. The CDR3 has 12 amino acids. CDR1 and CDR2 (germline): SGHVS, FQNEAQ. CDR3 DNA: TGTGCCAGCAGCTTAGAAGGGTGGCCCCAGCATTTT. Residues: CASSLEGWPQHF.

This clonotype was counted between two and nine times. The chain joins TRBV6-5 to TRBJ1-1; 9 nucleotides match TRBD1. The V segment lost 1 base and the J segment 3 bases; nucleotides outside the gene matches: 12. The V gene's germline CDR1 is MNHEY and CDR2 SVGAGI. The CDR3 covers 18 residues. The CDR3 sequence is CASSYLDRGPQRDTEAFF. The CDR3 DNA is TGTGCCAGCAGTTACTTGGACAGGGGACCACAACGGGACACTGAAGCTTTCTTT.

Only a few counts were recorded for this clonotype. The V call is TRBV20-1, the J call TRBJ1-1; weak D call: TRBD1 (6 bases). CDR1 DFQATT and CDR2 SNEGSKA come from the germline V gene (reference sequence). This CDR3 is built from 12 residues. The V end lost 6 bases, the J end lost 4 bases, and 12 bases lay between the germline ends. The CDR3 region has the DNA TGCAGTGCCGAGGGGGGAGGCACTGAAGCTTTCTTT. This codes for CSAEGGGTEAFF.

This clonotype showed up just a few times. The chain has TRBV11-2 and TRBJ2-1; a possible D gene is TRBD2 (5 bases). CDR3 length: 13 amino acids. Germline V gene data show CDR1 as SGHAT and CDR2 as FQNNGV. Trimming took 6 bases from V and 9 from J, leaving 15 bases between them. The CDR3 DNA is TGTGCCAGCAGTTTACCGGGGATCGGTGAGCAGTTCTTC. Amino acids: CASSLPGIGEQFF.

In its sample, this clonotype was seen a few times. The chain carries TRBV7-2 and TRBJ1-5; D perhaps matches TRBD1 (5 bases). Trimming removed 5 bases at V and 7 bases at J, with 18 bases between. Looked up from germline, CDR1 is SGHTA and CDR2 is FQGNSA. The length of the CDR3 is 15 residues. CDR3 sequence reads: CASSPPGGRWQPQHF. The CDR3, as DNA: TGTGCCAGCAGCCCCCCGGGGGGTCGGTGGCAGCCCCAGCATTTT.

The CDR3 spells CASSLERGSSNEKLFF. CDR3 DNA: TGCGCCAGCAGCTTGGAGAGGGGTTCGTCTAATGAAAAACTGTTTTTT. The chain combines TRBV5-1 with TRBJ1-4; D may be TRBD1 (5 bases). Germline loops: CDR1 SGHRS, CDR2 YFSETQ. V was shortened by 0 bases and J by 3 bases, with 12 bases between the two germline ends. The CDR3 loop spans 16 amino acids.

This clonotype was recorded a few times. The J gene is TRBJ1-1, the V gene TRBV7-9; D is possibly TRBD1 (6 bases). Trimming cost V 6 bases and J 0 bases, with 17 bases left between them. The CDR3 runs 16 residues. Per germline, CDR1 SEHNR and CDR2 FQNEAQ (reference sequence). CDR3 protein: CASRDGQRGMNTEAFF. The CDR3 nucleotides are TGTGCCAGCAGGGACGGACAGAGGGGCATGAACACTGAAGCTTTCTTT.

This chain connects TRBV11-2 to TRBJ2-1; D not resolved. Looked up from germline, CDR1 is SGHAT and CDR2 is FQNNGV. The V end was cut by 5 bases, the J end by 7 bases, with 15 bases between. This CDR3 is 14 amino acids long. This CDR3 reads CASSPSKFGNEQFF. DNA of the CDR3: TGTGCCAGCAGCCCATCGAAATTTGGGAATGAGCAGTTCTTC.

The CDR3 DNA is TGTGCCAGCAGCTTTGGGGGGAGGTACAATGAGCAGTTCTTC. This translates into CASSFGGRYNEQFF. V usage is TRBV5-5 and J usage is TRBJ2-1; D possibly corresponds to TRBD2 (6 bases). V lost 2 bases to trimming and J lost 4 bases, with 10 bases between them. This CDR3 region has 14 residues. The germline CDR1 and CDR2 sequences are SGHKS and YYEKEE (reference sequence).

This chain uses TRBV7-6 with TRBJ1-6; no definite D call. The CDR3 runs 12 residues. Trimming removed 0 bases at V and 10 bases at J, with 4 bases between. Germline values: CDR1 SGHVS, CDR2 FNYEAQ. The CDR3 nucleotides are TGTGCCAGCAGCTTAGCTAACTCACCCCTCCACTTT. This sequence encodes CASSLANSPLHF.